This entry lists 20 T cell receptor beta chains sequenced from one sample in a study of T-cell reconstitution after alpha-beta-depleted transplantation in children. Preparation of the TCRbeta library was carried out with unique molecular identifiers. TCRdb reprocessed the PCR reads with MiXCR, giving one entry per CDR3 protein. This table holds more than 200,000 distinct CDR3 sequences, 20% to 30% found once. The starting material was PBMCs, mostly from graft donor cells, obtained 360 days after TCRalphabeta/CD19-depleted stem cell transplant. These receptor sequences come from a female patient aged 2-15 years who had a stem cell transplant for congenital amegakaryocytic thrombocytopenia, so the T cells may come from the graft donor.

This clonotype was seen more than once but under ten times. The V call is TRBV7-7, the J call TRBJ2-1, with D maybe TRBD1 (6 bases). Trimming took off 0 bases at V and 4 bases at J, with 13 bases between the two ends. The V gene's germline CDR1 is SSHAT and CDR2 FNYEAQ (reference sequence). The CDR3 has 16 residues. CDR3 DNA: TGTGCCAGCAGCTTAGCAGGGGGATTAGGGTACAATGAGCAGTTCTTC. As protein: CASSLAGGLGYNEQFF.

V and J are TRBV27 and TRBJ2-1; 11 bases match TRBD2. This CDR3 is built from 17 residues. Germline assignment: CDR1 MNHEY and CDR2 SMNVEV (reference sequence). The V segment lost 5 bases and the J segment 4 bases; nucleotides outside the gene matches: 10. CDR3 amino acids: CASSRHALAGGYNEQFF. The CDR3 DNA sequence: TGTGCCAGCAGTCGACACGCCTTAGCGGGGGGGTACAATGAGCAGTTCTTC.

The CDR3 DNA sequence: TGTGCCAGCAGTTCGGGACTAGCGGGAGGGCCGAACACAGATACGCAGTATTTT. Translating gives CASSSGLAGGPNTDTQYF. The chain links TRBV28 to TRBJ2-3, with 16 nucleotides matching TRBD2. Germline CDR1 reads MDHEN; CDR2 reads SYDVKM. The CDR3 has 18 residues. V lost 4 bases and J lost 2; bases outside the gene matches: 6.

The chain carries TRBV10-3 and TRBJ2-7, with D possibly being TRBD1 (6 bases). The CDR3 has 15 amino acids. The V gene's germline CDR1 is ENHRY and CDR2 SYGVKD. V was cut by 2 bases and J by 2 bases, with 13 bases left in between. The CDR3, as DNA: TGTGCCATCAGTGAGGCGAGAGACAGGACCTACGAGCAGTACTTC. Amino acid sequence: CAISEARDRTYEQYF.

This clonotype was counted at least ten times. This chain joins TRBV29-1 and TRBJ2-5; D unresolved. Trimming cost V 7 bases and J 2 bases, with 20 bases left between them. Germline CDR1 reads SQVTM; CDR2 reads ANQGSEA. The CDR3 contains 15 residues. This CDR3 is CSATLGPRWQETQYF. The DNA for the CDR3 is TGCAGCGCTACCTTGGGCCCGCGCTGGCAAGAGACCCAGTACTTC.

The chain joins TRBV28 to TRBJ2-5; 9 nucleotides line up with TRBD1. CDR3 length: 18 residues. Germline V lookup: CDR1 MDHEN, CDR2 SYDVKM. The V and J ends lost 10 bases and 4 bases, in that order; junction bases with no gene match: 22. The CDR3 DNA reads as TGTGCCACGTCGGTAGGACAGGGGTGGCCTAGCGGCCGAGAGACCCAGTACTTC. Its translation: CATSVGQGWPSGRETQYF.

This chain links TRBV20-1 with TRBJ2-1; 7 nucleotides line up with TRBD2. CDR1 and CDR2 (germline): DFQATT, SNEGSKA (reference sequence). The CDR3 is made up of 15 amino acids. V gave up 2 bases and J gave up 4 bases; unmatched junction bases: 8. CDR3 coding DNA: TGCAGTGCTAGACCCGCTAGCGGAGTTTACAATGAGCAGTTCTTC. Its protein product is CSARPASGVYNEQFF.

The gene calls are TRBV6-1 and TRBJ2-7; possibly TRBD1 for D (6 bases). V was clipped by 4 bases and J by 0 bases, with 13 bases between them. There are 15 residues in the CDR3. Germline CDR1 and CDR2: MNHNS and SASEGT. CDR3 bases: TGTGCCAGCAGTGGCCAGGGGACGAGCTCCTACGAGCAGTACTTC. Amino acids: CASSGQGTSSYEQYF.

This clonotype has only a few counts. CDR3 DNA: TGCGCCAGCAGCTCCCGAGAGATAGCGGTTTACAATGAGCAGTTCTTC. This encodes CASSSREIAVYNEQFF. The chain joins TRBV5-1 to TRBJ2-1, with D tentatively TRBD2 (6 bases). The length of the CDR3 is 16 residues. Germline V gene sequence: CDR1 SGHRS, CDR2 YFSETQ. Trimming stripped 3 bases from V and 4 bases from J, with 17 bases between. The full variable domain, rest sourced from reference TRBV5-1 and TRBJ2-1, is KAGVTQTPRYLIKTRGQQVTLSCSPISGHRSVSWYQQTPGQGLQFLFEYFSETQRNKGNFPGRFSGRQFSNSRSEMNVSTLELGDSALYLCASSSREIAVYNEQFFGPGTRLTVL.

With respect to this clonotype: Since a much larger clone is just one base distant, this may be a read error. This chain links TRBV27 with TRBJ2-2; perhaps TRBD1 as D (5 bases). CDR3 size: 14 residues. Germline CDR1 is MNHEY and CDR2 is SMNVEV (reference sequence). The CDR3 DNA follows: TGTGCCAGCAGTGGGGCCGCGAACACCGAGGAGCTGTTTTTT. Protein: CASSGAANTEELFF.

The chain joins TRBV4-1 to TRBJ1-2; perhaps TRBD1 as D (5 bases). Deletions cut 0 bases from V and 0 bases from J, with 11 bases between. The germline V gene encodes CDR1 MGHRA and CDR2 YSYEKL. The CDR3 is 16 residues long. The CDR3, as DNA: TGCGCCAGCAGCCAAGATCGTGGCAGGGCTAACTATGGCTACACCTTC. Protein: CASSQDRGRANYGYTF.

This clonotype was observed a handful of times. This chain connects TRBV12-3 or TRBV12-4 to TRBJ2-7, with TRBD1 matching over 9 bases. This CDR3 comprises 12 residues. Trimming cost V 3 bases and J 10 bases; bases outside gene matches: 4. DNA of the CDR3: TGTGCCAGCAGTTTCCGGACAGGGGACCAGTACTTC. This translates into CASSFRTGDQYF.

The chain employs TRBV27 and TRBJ2-5; no reliable D call. Trimming removed 4 bases at V and 1 base at J, with 7 bases between. The CDR3 loop spans 13 amino acids. Germline lookup yields CDR1 MNHEY and CDR2 SMNVEV (reference sequence). The CDR3 DNA follows: TGTGCCAGCAGTTCACTGAGCCAAGAGACCCAGTACTTC. This translates into CASSSLSQETQYF.

The chain employs TRBV15 and TRBJ2-1, with D perhaps TRBD2 (5 bases). Germline lookup yields CDR1 LNHNV and CDR2 YYDKDF (reference sequence). The CDR3 runs 18 residues. V dropped 2 bases and J dropped 2 bases, with 19 bases sitting between them. This CDR3 is CATSRLVHLAPPYNEQFF. For the CDR3, the DNA is TGTGCCACCAGCAGACTAGTACACCTAGCCCCCCCCTACAATGAGCAGTTCTTC.

This clonotype was seen at least ten times. The chain links TRBV28 to TRBJ2-3; D ambiguous. The CDR3 runs to 13 residues. Germline assignment: CDR1 MDHEN and CDR2 SYDVKM. Trimming left V 4 bases short and J 4 bases short, with 9 bases between. The CDR3 DNA sequence: TGTGCCAGCAGTTCCATTCGGCCAGATACGCAGTATTTT. Its translation: CASSSIRPDTQYF.

J is TRBJ1-2 and V is TRBV4-3; D is undetermined. Trimming removed 1 base at V and 14 bases at J, with 17 bases between. CDR3 size: 13 residues. CDR1 and CDR2 from the germline V gene are LGHNA and YSLEER. The CDR3 is CASSQVITRAQTF. In nucleotides, the CDR3 is TGCGCCAGCAGCCAAGTAATCACGAGGGCCCAGACCTTC.

This clonotype appeared once. The chain employs TRBV25-1 and TRBJ2-3, with a tentative D call TRBD2 (5 bases). CDR1 and CDR2 (germline): MGHDK, SYGVNS. The CDR3 has 15 residues. V was clipped by 4 bases and J by 0 bases, with 11 bases between them. Written as DNA, the CDR3 is TGTGCCAGCAGTGTCGCGGGCGCTAGCACAGATACGCAGTATTTT. Protein product: CASSVAGASTDTQYF.

V and J are TRBV15 and TRBJ1-3; D may be TRBD1 (6 bases). The V end lost 8 bases, the J end lost 0 bases, and 11 bases lay between the germline ends. From germline, CDR1 is LNHNV and CDR2 YYDKDF (reference sequence). The CDR3 covers 14 residues. In DNA, the CDR3 is TGTGCCACCTCGTCAGGGGTCTCTGGAAACACCATATATTTT. This encodes CATSSGVSGNTIYF.

The rearrangement uses TRBV10-3 and TRBJ1-2, with 8 nucleotides matching TRBD1. This CDR3 has 12 residues. With 6 bases clipped from V and 7 bases from J, the junction kept 4 bases outside the gene matches. Germline CDR1 reads ENHRY; CDR2 reads SYGVKD. The CDR3 loop reads CAIRPTGAGYTF. The CDR3 region has the DNA TGTGCCATCAGACCGACAGGGGCTGGCTACACCTTC.

The DNA for the CDR3 is TGTGCCAGCAGCTTAGAACGGGGGAGTTACAATGAGCAGTTCTTC. Encoded protein: CASSLERGSYNEQFF. V gene TRBV11-2 combines with J gene TRBJ2-1; D might be TRBD2 (6 bases). The germline CDR1 and CDR2 sequences are SGHAT and FQNNGV. The CDR3 length is 15 residues. V was shortened by 0 bases and J by 4 bases, with 10 bases between the two germline ends.